The source of this T cell receptor (beta chain) is a study of blood T cell repertoires in COVID-19. For the study at large: The samples span acute and convalescent COVID-19 from the United States, Italy and Spain. T cells, B-cell-depleted T cells, or PBMCs supplied cDNA or gDNA.

In the original analysis: Scientists estimated how many nucleated cells there were by amplifying reference gene primers. TCRdb keeps only in-frame clones here, not all; method: immunoSEQ multiplex PCR. That table is the source of V, J and clone size, and D and trimming were worked out from the DNA. The table includes 90,000 to 120,000 clones, approximately 83% detected once. The V end was cut by 4 bases, the J end by 8 bases, with 12 bases between. This CDR3 comprises 13 residues. CDR1 and CDR2 (germline): SEHNR, FQNEAQ (reference sequence). Sequenced material: peripheral blood. The origin of this receptor is a woman aged 70-85 years with acute or convalescent COVID-19. The V gene is TRBV7-9, the J gene TRBJ2-1, with D hard to call. Here the CDR3 reads CASSSMSRDEQFF. Here the CDR3 DNA reads TGTGCCAGCAGCTCAATGTCCCGCGATGAGCAGTTCTTC.